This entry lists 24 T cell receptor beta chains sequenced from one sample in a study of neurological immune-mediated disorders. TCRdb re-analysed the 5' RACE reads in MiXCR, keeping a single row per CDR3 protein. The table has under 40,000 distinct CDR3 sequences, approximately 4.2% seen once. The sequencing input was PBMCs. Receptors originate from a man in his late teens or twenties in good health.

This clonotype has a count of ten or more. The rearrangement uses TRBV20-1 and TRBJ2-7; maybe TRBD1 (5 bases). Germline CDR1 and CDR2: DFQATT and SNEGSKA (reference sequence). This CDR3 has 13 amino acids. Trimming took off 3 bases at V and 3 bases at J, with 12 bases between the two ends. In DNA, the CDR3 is TGCAGTGCTAGGATACAGGCGAGCTACGAGCAGTACTTC. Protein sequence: CSARIQASYEQYF.

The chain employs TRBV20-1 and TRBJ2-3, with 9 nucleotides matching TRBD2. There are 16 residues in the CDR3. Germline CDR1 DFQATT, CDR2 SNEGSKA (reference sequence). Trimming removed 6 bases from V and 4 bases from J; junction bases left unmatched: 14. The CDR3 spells CSASRGRGGRADTQYF. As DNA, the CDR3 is TGCAGTGCCAGTCGCGGGCGGGGGGGCAGGGCAGATACGCAGTATTTT.

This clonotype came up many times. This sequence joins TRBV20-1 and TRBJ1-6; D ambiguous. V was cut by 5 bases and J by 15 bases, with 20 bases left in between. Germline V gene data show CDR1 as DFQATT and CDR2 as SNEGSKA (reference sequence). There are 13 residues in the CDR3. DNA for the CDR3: TGCAGTGCTCAGCCCCACGGGGTGTTGTACCTCCACTTT. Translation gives CSAQPHGVLYLHF.

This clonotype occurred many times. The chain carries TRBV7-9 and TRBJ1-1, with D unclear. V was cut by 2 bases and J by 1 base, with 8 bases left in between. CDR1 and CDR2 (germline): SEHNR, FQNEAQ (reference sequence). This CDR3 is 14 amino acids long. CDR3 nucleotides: TGTGCCAGCAGCTTATTCGATGGGAACACTGAAGCTTTCTTT. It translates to CASSLFDGNTEAFF.

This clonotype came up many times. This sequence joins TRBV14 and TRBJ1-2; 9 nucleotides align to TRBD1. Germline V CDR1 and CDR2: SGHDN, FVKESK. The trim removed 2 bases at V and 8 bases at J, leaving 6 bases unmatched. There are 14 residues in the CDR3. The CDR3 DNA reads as TGTGCCAGCAGCCAAAGGACAGGGGATGTAGGCTACACCTTC. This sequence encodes CASSQRTGDVGYTF.

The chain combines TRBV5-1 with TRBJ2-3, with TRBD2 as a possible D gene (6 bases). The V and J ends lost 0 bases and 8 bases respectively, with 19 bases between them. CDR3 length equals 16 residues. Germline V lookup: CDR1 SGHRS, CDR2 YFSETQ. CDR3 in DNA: TGCGCCAGCAGCTTGGCCCTCGGGGGAGCCGTAGGTACGCAGTATTTT. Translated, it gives CASSLALGGAVGTQYF. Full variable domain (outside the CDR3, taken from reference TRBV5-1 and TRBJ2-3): KAGVTQTPRYLIKTRGQQVTLSCSPISGHRSVSWYQQTPGQGLQFLFEYFSETQRNKGNFPGRFSGRQFSNSRSEMNVSTLELGDSALYLCASSLALGGAVGTQYFGPGTRLTVL.

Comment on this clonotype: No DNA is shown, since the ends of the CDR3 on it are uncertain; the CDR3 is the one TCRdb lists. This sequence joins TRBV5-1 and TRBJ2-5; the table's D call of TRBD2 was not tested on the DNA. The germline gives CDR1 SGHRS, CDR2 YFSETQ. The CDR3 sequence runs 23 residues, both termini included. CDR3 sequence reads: CASSFYICSARDLGRAPQETQYF.

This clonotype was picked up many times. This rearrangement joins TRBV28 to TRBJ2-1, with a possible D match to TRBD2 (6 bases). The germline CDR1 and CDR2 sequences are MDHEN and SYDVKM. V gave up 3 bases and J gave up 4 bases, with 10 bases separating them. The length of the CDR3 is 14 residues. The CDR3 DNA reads TGTGCCAGCAGTTTGTGGGGGGATTACAATGAGCAGTTCTTC. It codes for CASSLWGDYNEQFF.

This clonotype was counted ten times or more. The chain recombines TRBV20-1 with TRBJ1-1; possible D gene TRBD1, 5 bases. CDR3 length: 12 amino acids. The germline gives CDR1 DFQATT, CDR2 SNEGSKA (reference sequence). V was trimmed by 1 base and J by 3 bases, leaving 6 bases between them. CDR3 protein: CSARGGDTEAFF. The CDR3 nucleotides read TGCAGTGCTAGAGGGGGGGACACTGAAGCTTTCTTT.

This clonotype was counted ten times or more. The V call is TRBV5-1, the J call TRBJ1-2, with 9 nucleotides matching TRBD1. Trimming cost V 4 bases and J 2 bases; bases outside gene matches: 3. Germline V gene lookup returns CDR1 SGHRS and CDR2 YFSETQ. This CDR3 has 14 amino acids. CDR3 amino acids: CASSMTGGNYGYTF. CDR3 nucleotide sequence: TGCGCCAGCAGCATGACAGGGGGGAACTATGGCTACACCTTC.

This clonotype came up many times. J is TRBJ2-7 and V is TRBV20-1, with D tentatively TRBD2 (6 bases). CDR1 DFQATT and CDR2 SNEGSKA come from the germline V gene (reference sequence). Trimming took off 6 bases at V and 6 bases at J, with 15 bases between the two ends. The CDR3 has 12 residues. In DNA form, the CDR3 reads TGCAGTGCGTGGGGTCCGCGGGGCGAGCAGTACTTC. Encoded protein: CSAWGPRGEQYF.

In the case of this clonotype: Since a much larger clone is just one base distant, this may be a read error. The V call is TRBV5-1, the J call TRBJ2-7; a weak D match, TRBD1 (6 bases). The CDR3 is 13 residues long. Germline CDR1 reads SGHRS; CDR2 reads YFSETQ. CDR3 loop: CASRLGQSYEQYF. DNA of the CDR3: TGCGCCAGCAGATTGGGACAATCCTACGAGCAGTACTTC.

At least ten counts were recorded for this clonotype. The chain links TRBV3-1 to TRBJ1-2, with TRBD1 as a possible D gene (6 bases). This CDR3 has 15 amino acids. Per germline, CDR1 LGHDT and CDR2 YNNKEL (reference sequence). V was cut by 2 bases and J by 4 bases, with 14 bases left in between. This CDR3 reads CASSQSGQPVYGYTF. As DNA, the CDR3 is TGTGCCAGCAGCCAATCAGGACAGCCAGTCTATGGCTACACCTTC.

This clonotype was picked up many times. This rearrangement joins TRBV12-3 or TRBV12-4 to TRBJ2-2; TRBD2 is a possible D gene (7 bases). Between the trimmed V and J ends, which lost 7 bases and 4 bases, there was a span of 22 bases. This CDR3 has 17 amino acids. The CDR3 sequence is CASTVNRGARGTGELFF. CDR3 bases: TGTGCCAGCACCGTTAATCGGGGGGCGCGGGGCACCGGGGAGCTGTTTTTT.

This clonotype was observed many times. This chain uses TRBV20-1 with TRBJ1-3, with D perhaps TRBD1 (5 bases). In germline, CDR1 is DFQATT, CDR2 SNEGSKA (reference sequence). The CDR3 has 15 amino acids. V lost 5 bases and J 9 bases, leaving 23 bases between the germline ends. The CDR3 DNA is TGCAGTGCTCAGACGTCGGGAGGGACTCGGAGCACCATATATTTT. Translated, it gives CSAQTSGGTRSTIYF.

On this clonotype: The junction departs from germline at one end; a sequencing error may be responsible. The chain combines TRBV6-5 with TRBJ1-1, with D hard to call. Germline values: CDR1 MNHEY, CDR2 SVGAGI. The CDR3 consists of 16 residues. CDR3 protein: CASSYDPWDLNTVAFF. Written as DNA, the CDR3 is TGTGCCAGCAGTTACGATCCATGGGATTTGAACACTGTAGCTTTCTTT.

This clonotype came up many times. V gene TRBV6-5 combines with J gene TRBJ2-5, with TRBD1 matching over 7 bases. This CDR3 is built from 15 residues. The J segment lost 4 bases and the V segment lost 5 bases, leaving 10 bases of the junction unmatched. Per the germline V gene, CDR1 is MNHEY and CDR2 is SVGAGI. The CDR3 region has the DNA TGTGCCAGCAGTCGACAGGGCGCGTTAGGAGAGACCCAGTACTTC. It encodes CASSRQGALGETQYF.

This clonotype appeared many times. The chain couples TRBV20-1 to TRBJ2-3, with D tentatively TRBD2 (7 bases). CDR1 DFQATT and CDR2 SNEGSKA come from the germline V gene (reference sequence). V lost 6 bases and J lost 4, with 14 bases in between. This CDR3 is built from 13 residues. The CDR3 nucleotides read TGCAGTGCAACGGGGGGCCAGGCAGATACGCAGTATTTT. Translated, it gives CSATGGQADTQYF.

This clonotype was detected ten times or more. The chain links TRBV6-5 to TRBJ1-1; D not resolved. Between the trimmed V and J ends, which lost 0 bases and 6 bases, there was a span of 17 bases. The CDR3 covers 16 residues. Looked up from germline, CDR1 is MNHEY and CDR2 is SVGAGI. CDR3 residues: CASSYSIGPPSAEAFF. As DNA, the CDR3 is TGTGCCAGCAGTTACTCGATAGGACCCCCTTCCGCTGAAGCTTTCTTT.

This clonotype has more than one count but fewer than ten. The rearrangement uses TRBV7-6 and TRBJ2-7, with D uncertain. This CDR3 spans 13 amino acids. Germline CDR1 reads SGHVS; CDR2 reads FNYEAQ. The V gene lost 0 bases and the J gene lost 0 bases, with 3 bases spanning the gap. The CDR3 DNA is TGTGCCAGCAGCTTAGCCGTCTCCTACGAGCAGTACTTC. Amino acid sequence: CASSLAVSYEQYF.

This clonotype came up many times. The CDR3 loop is CASRSGGASGHNEQFF. CDR3 coding DNA: TGCGCCAGCAGAAGCGGGGGGGCTTCAGGGCACAATGAGCAGTTCTTC. V and J are TRBV5-1 and TRBJ2-1, with 10 bases that match TRBD2. V lost 5 bases to trimming and J lost 5 bases; unmatched junction nucleotides: 10. Germline V gene data show CDR1 as SGHRS and CDR2 as YFSETQ. The CDR3 consists of 16 residues.

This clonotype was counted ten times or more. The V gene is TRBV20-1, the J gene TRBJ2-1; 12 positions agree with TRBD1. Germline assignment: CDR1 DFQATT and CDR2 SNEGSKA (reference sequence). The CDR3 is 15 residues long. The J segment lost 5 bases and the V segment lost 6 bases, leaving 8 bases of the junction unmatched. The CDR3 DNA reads TGCAGTGCCACCGGGGACAGGGGGCTCAACAATGAGCAGTTCTTC. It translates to CSATGDRGLNNEQFF.

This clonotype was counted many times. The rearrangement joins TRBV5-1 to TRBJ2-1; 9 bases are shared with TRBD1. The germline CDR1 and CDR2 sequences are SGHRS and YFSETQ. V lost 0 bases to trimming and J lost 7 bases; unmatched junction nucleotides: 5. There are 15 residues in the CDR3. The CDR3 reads CASSLVGTGWNEQFF. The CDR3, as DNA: TGCGCCAGCAGCTTGGTTGGGACAGGGTGGAATGAGCAGTTCTTC.

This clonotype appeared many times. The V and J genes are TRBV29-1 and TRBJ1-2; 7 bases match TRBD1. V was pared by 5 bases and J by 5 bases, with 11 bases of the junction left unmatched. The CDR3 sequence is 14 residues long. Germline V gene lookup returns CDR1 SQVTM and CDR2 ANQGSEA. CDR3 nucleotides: TGCAGCGTTCTTCGGGACAGTCATTATTATGGCTACACCTTC. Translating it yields CSVLRDSHYYGYTF.